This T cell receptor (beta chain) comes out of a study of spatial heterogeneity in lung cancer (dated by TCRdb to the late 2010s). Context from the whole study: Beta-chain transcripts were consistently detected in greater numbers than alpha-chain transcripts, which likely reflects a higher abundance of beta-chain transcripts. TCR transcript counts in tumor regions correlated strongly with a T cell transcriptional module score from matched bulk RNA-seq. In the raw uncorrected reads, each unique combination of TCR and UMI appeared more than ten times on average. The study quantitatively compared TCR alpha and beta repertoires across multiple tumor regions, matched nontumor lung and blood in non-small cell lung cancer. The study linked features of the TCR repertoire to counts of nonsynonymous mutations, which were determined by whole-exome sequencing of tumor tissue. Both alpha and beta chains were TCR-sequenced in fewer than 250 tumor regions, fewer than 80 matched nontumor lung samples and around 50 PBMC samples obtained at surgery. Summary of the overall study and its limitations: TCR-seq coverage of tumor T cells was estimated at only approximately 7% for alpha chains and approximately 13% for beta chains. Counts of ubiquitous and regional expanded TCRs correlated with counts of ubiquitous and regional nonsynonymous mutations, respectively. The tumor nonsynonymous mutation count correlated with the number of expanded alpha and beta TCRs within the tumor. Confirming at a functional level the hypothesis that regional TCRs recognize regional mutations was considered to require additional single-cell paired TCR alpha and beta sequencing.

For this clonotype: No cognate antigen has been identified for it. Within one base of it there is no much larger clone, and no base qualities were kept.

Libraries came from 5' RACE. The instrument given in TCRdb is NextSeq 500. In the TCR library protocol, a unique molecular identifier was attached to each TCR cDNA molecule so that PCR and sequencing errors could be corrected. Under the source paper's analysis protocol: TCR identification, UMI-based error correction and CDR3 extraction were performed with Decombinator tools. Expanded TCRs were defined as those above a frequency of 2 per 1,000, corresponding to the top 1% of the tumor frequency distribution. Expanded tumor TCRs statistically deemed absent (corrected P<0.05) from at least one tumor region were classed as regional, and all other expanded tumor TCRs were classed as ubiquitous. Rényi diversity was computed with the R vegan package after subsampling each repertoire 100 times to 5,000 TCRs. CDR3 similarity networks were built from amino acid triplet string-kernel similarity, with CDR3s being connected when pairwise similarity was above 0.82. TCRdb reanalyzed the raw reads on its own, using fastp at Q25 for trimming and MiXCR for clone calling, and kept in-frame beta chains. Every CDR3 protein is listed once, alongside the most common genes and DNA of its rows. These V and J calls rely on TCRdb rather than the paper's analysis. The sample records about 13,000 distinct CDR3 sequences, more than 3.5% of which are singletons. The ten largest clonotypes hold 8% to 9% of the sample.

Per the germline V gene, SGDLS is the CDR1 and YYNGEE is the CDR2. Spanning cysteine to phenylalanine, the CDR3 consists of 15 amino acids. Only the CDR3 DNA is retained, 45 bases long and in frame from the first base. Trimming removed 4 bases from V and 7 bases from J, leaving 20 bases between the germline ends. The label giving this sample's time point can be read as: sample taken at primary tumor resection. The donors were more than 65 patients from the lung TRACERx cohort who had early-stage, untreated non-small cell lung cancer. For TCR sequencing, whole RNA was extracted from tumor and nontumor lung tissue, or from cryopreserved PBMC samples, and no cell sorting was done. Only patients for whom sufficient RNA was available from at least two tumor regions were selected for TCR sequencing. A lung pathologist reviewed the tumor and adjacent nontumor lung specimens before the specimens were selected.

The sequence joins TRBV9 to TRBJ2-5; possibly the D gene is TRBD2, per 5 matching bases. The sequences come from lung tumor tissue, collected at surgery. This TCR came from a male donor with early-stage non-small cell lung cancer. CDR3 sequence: CASSSSQSGSPTQYF. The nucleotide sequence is TGTGCCAGCAGCAGCAGTCAGTCGGGGTCTCCGACCCAGTACTTC.